This TCR beta chain was obtained from a study of blood T cell repertoires in COVID-19. About the research overall: The United States, Italy and Spain provided the acute and convalescent COVID-19 samples. Sources were T cells, B-cell-depleted T cells, or PBMCs; the material itself was cDNA or gDNA.

V dropped 7 bases and J dropped 5 bases, with 21 bases sitting between them. From germline, CDR1 is SGHTA and CDR2 FQGNSA. The CDR3 extends over 15 amino acids. In the study's own analysis: Counts of nucleated cells, estimated from reference gene primer amplification, were obtained. TCRdb's copy holds only in-frame clones and misses some; the assay was immunoSEQ multiplex PCR. D and trimming were read from the DNA, whereas the V and J calls and clone size are those reported in that table. This sample has 130,000 or so clones, with 75% to 90% found just once. This sequence originates from a man between 65 and 80 years old with active or convalescent COVID-19. The V gene is TRBV7-2, the J gene TRBJ2-7, with a possible D match to TRBD2 (6 bases). Sample: peripheral blood. In DNA form, the CDR3 reads TGTGCCAGCAACGAATCCGGAGGGCCACTGGACGAGCAGTACTTC. Translated, it gives CASNESGGPLDEQYF. Variable domain in full (rest from reference TRBV7-2 and TRBJ2-7): GAGVSQSPSNKVTEKGKDVELRCDPISGHTALYWYRQSLGQGLEFLIYFQGNSAPDKSGLPSDRFSAERTGGSVSTLTIQRTQQEDSAVYLCASNESGGPLDEQYFGPGTRLTVT.